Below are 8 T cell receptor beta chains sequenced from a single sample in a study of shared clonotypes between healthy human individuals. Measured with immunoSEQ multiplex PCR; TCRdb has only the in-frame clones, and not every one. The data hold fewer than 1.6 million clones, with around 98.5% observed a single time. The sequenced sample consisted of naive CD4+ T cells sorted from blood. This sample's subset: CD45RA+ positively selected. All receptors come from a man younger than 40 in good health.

Here the CDR3 reads CASSLDSYGYTF. Here the CDR3 DNA reads TGTGCCAGCAGCTTGGACAGCTATGGCTACACCTTC. V and J are TRBV5-5 and TRBJ1-2; D gene ambiguous. In germline, CDR1 is SGHKS, CDR2 YYEKEE (reference sequence). There are 12 residues in the CDR3. V lost 0 bases and J lost 4, with 4 bases in between.

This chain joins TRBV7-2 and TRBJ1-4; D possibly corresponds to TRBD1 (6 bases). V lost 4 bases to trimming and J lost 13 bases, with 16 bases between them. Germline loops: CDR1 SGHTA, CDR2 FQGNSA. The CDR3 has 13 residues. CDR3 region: CASSSFPGHSLFF. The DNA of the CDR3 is TGTGCCAGCAGCTCGTTTCCGGGACACTCACTGTTTTTT.

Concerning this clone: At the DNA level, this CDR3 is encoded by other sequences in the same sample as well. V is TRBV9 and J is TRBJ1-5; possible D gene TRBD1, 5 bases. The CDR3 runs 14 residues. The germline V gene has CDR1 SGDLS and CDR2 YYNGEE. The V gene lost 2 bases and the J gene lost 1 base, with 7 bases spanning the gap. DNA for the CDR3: TGTGCCAGCAGCGTCGGGGGAAGCAATCAGCCCCAGCATTTT. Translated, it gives CASSVGGSNQPQHF.

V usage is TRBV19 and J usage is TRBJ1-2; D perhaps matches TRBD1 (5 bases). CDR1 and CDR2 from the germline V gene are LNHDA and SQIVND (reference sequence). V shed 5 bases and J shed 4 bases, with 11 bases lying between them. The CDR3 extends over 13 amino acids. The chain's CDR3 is CASSPGAGYGYTF. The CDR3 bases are TGTGCCAGTAGTCCCGGGGCTGGCTATGGCTACACCTTC.

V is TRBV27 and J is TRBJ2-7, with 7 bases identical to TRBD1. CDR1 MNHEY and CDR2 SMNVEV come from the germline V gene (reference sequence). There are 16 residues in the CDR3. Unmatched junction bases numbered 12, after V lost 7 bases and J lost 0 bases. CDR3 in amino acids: CASTNNPGGGSYEQYF. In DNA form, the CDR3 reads TGTGCCAGCACCAATAACCCAGGGGGTGGCTCCTACGAGCAGTACTTC.

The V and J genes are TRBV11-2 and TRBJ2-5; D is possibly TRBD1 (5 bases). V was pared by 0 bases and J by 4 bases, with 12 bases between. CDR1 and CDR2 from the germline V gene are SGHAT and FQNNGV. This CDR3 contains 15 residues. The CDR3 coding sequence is TGTGCCAGCAGCTTAGATATCAGGGATCGAGAGACCCAGTACTTC. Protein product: CASSLDIRDRETQYF.

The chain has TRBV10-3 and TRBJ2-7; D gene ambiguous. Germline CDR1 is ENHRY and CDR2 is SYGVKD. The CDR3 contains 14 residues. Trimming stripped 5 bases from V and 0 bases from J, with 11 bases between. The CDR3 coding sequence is TGTGCCATCAGTTACAGAGAGAGCTCCTACGAGCAGTACTTC. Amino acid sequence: CAISYRESSYEQYF.

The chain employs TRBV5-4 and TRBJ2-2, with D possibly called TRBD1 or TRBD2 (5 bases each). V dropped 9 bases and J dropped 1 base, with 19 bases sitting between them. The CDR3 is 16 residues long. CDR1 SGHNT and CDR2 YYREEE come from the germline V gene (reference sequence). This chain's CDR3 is CAIPSGGRGNTGELFF. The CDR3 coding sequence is TGTGCCATCCCATCCGGAGGTAGGGGGAACACCGGGGAGCTGTTTTTT. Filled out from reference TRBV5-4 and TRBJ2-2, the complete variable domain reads ETGVTQSPTHLIKTRGQQVTLRCSSQSGHNTVSWYQQALGQGPQFIFQYYREEENGRGNFPPRFSGLQFPNYSSELNVNALELDDSALYLCAIPSGGRGNTGELFFGEGSRLTVL.